Each of the 25 T cell receptor beta chains below was sequenced from the same sample in a study of cytomegalovirus exposure and HLA in healthy donors. PCR amplification relied on 60 Vbeta primers (plus 13 Jbeta primers). Generated by immunoSEQ multiplex PCR, the TCRdb table keeps only in-frame clones and is missing some. This sample has about 210,000 clones, with around 79% found just once. The sequenced sample was PBMCs. The receptors here all came from a male donor in good health and CMV-seropositive.

The V and J genes are TRBV29-1 and TRBJ2-2; 10 bases agree with TRBD1. Germline assignment: CDR1 SQVTM and CDR2 ANQGSEA. The CDR3 spans 15 residues. Germline trimming cut 5 bases from V and 6 bases from J; bases unmatched to any gene: 9. The CDR3 DNA follows: TGCAGCGTTATAGGGGGACAGGGGAGAGCCGGGGAGCTGTTTTTT. Encoded protein: CSVIGGQGRAGELFF.

The gene calls are TRBV7-9 and TRBJ2-5; 10 positions match TRBD1. After removal of 2 bases from V and 0 bases from J, the junction contained 6 bases not matched to a gene. There are 17 residues in the CDR3. Germline CDR1 reads SEHNR; CDR2 reads FQNEAQ (reference sequence). The CDR3 reads CASSLPTGGGYQETQYF. The CDR3, as DNA: TGTGCCAGCAGCTTACCGACAGGGGGCGGGTACCAAGAGACCCAGTACTTC.

This chain joins TRBV5-1 and TRBJ1-6; 7 nucleotides match TRBD1. Germline V CDR1 and CDR2: SGHRS, YFSETQ. The CDR3 loop spans 16 amino acids. V lost 3 bases to trimming and J lost 4 bases; unmatched junction nucleotides: 7. The CDR3 loop is CASSWGAGGYNSPLHF. In DNA form, the CDR3 reads TGCGCCAGCAGCTGGGGGGCAGGGGGGTATAATTCACCCCTCCACTTT.

V and J are TRBV2 and TRBJ2-3; 16 nucleotides agree with TRBD2. J was trimmed by 6 bases and V by 8 bases; bases with no gene match: 8. Looked up from germline, CDR1 is SNHLY and CDR2 is FYNNEI. This CDR3 has 16 amino acids. The CDR3 region has the DNA TGTGCCAGCCGCGGGACTAGCGGGAGGGCACACGATACGCAGTATTTT. Amino acid sequence: CASRGTSGRAHDTQYF. Looking up the rest from reference TRBV2 and TRBJ2-3 gives the full variable domain: EPEVTQTPSHQVTQMGQEVILRCVPISNHLYFYWYRQILGQKVEFLVSFYNNEISEKSEIFDDQFSVERPDGSNFTLKIRSTKLEDSAMYFCASRGTSGRAHDTQYFGPGTRLTVL.

V is TRBV10-3 and J is TRBJ2-3; D not certain. This CDR3 contains 13 residues. Germline V CDR1 and CDR2: ENHRY, SYGVKD. V shed 2 bases and J shed 1 base, with 4 bases lying between them. In DNA, the CDR3 is TGTGCCATCAGTGAGCCGGGCACAGATACGCAGTATTTT. Encoded protein: CAISEPGTDTQYF.

The gene calls are TRBV29-1 and TRBJ2-7; weak D call: TRBD1 (6 bases). V lost 6 bases and J 3 bases, leaving 12 bases between the germline ends. CDR1 and CDR2 (germline): SQVTM, ANQGSEA. The CDR3 totals 12 residues. The CDR3 DNA follows: TGCAGCGTGAGGGCAGGGGACTACGAGCAGTACTTC. It translates to CSVRAGDYEQYF.

V and J are TRBV7-8 and TRBJ1-5; possibly TRBD1 for D (5 bases). CDR3 length: 14 residues. Germline loops: CDR1 SGHVS, CDR2 FQNEAQ. Trimming took off 5 bases at V and 6 bases at J, with 14 bases between the two ends. The chain's CDR3 is CASSPGGVGQPQHF. The CDR3 nucleotides are TGTGCCAGCAGCCCCGGGGGGGTCGGTCAGCCCCAGCATTTT. Filled out from reference TRBV7-8 and TRBJ1-5, the complete variable domain reads GAGVSQSPRYKVAKRGQDVALRCDPISGHVSLFWYQQALGQGPEFLTYFQNEAQLDKSGLPSDRFFAERPEGSVSTLKIQRTQQEDSAVYLCASSPGGVGQPQHFGDGTRLSIL.

V gene TRBV5-4 combines with J gene TRBJ1-3; D call uncertain. V shed 0 bases and J shed 0 bases, with 7 bases lying between them. The CDR3 length is 15 residues. The V gene's germline CDR1 is SGHNT and CDR2 YYREEE (reference sequence). CDR3 protein: CASSLVGSSGNTIYF. As DNA, the CDR3 is TGTGCCAGCAGCTTGGTAGGGAGCTCTGGAAACACCATATATTTT.

The rearrangement joins TRBV10-3 to TRBJ2-5; D might be TRBD1 (6 bases). The DNA end is a closer match to TRBJ2-7, so the J assignment may be wrong. Germline V gene data show CDR1 as ENHRY and CDR2 as SYGVKD. The CDR3 has 15 amino acids. Here the CDR3 reads CAISEPLGQGYEQYF. The CDR3 DNA sequence: TGTGCCATCAGTGAGCCCCTGGGCCAGGGGTACGAGCAGTACTTC.

The V and J genes are TRBV18 and TRBJ2-7; 8 bases map to TRBD2. J lost 0 bases, V lost 3 bases, and 7 bases had no gene match. The germline CDR1 and CDR2 sequences are KGHSH and LQKENI. The CDR3 is made up of 16 amino acids. CDR3 coding DNA: TGTGCCAGCTCACCCCAAGCGGGGGCCTCCTCCTACGAGCAGTACTTC. Translated: CASSPQAGASSYEQYF. Full variable domain (remainder filled in from reference TRBV18 and TRBJ2-7): NAGVMQNPRHLVRRRGQEARLRCSPMKGHSHVYWYRQLPEEGLKFMVYLQKENIIDESGMPKERFSAEFPKEGPSILRIQQVVRGDSAAYFCASSPQAGASSYEQYFGPGTRLTVT.

The chain carries TRBV7-9 and TRBJ2-7; TRBD1 matches at 10 bases. CDR1 is SEHNR and CDR2 is FQNEAQ in the germline V gene (reference sequence). The CDR3 runs 15 residues. V was clipped by 6 bases and J by 7 bases; unmatched bases: 12. The CDR3 coding sequence is TGTGCCAGCAGTCCCGGGACAGGGGCATGGGAAGAGCAGTACTTC. Amino acid sequence: CASSPGTGAWEEQYF.

V gene TRBV5-1 combines with J gene TRBJ2-5, with 8 bases aligning to TRBD1. Germline lookup yields CDR1 SGHRS and CDR2 YFSETQ. This CDR3 comprises 14 residues. V dropped 0 bases and J dropped 10; count of bases not matched to a gene: 8. The CDR3 nucleotides read TGCGCCAGCAGCTTGGCCGAAGACAGGGGTAGCCAGTACTTC. Its translation: CASSLAEDRGSQYF.

This clone has a handful of counts. The chain uses TRBV5-1 and TRBJ2-1, with 8 positions matching TRBD1. The CDR3 extends over 14 amino acids. Germline CDR1 is SGHRS and CDR2 is YFSETQ. After removal of 0 bases from V and 9 bases from J, the junction contained 5 bases not matched to a gene. The CDR3 DNA is TGCGCCAGCAGCTTGGGCGGGACAGGACCTGAGCAGTTCTTC. As protein: CASSLGGTGPEQFF.

The chain recombines TRBV4-3 with TRBJ2-7; D is perhaps TRBD2 (5 bases). Trimming pared 4 bases from V and 2 bases from J, leaving 12 bases between. The germline V gene encodes CDR1 LGHNA and CDR2 YSLEER. The CDR3 spans 14 residues. CDR3: CASSRAPGTYEQYF. CDR3 nucleotides: TGCGCCAGCAGCCGGGCTCCGGGGACCTACGAGCAGTACTTC.

The chain has TRBV15 and TRBJ1-3; D is possibly TRBD1 (5 bases). The V end lost 0 bases, the J end lost 4 bases, and 16 bases lay between the germline ends. Germline CDR1 is LNHNV and CDR2 is YYDKDF (reference sequence). The CDR3 consists of 17 residues. The CDR3 sequence is CATSRDGRRGVGNTIYF. The CDR3 DNA is TGTGCCACCAGCAGAGATGGCCGCCGGGGGGTCGGAAACACCATATATTTT.

The J gene is TRBJ2-1, the V gene TRBV9, with D possibly TRBD2 on 6 matching bases. This CDR3 has 17 residues. Germline V gene data show CDR1 as SGDLS and CDR2 as YYNGEE. V dropped 4 bases and J dropped 0 bases, with 17 bases sitting between them. The CDR3 DNA reads as TGTGCCAGCAGCCCCCGGGGGTTGGGGAGCTCCTACAATGAGCAGTTCTTC. Protein product: CASSPRGLGSSYNEQFF.

The rearrangement joins TRBV5-1 to TRBJ1-1, with D unresolved. This CDR3 is built from 15 residues. Germline assignment: CDR1 SGHRS and CDR2 YFSETQ. Trimming took 2 bases from V and 0 from J, leaving 11 bases between them. CDR3 DNA sequence: TGCGCCAGCAGCTTCGGGTGGGAGCTGAACACTGAAGCTTTCTTT. Translated: CASSFGWELNTEAFF. Supplemented by reference TRBV5-1 and TRBJ1-1, the full variable domain reads KAGVTQTPRYLIKTRGQQVTLSCSPISGHRSVSWYQQTPGQGLQFLFEYFSETQRNKGNFPGRFSGRQFSNSRSEMNVSTLELGDSALYLCASSFGWELNTEAFFGQGTRLTVV.

This chain links TRBV6-4 with TRBJ2-5; 9 bases fit TRBD2. V was pared by 2 bases and J by 1 base, with 5 bases of the junction left unmatched. The CDR3 length is 16 residues. Germline values: CDR1 MRHNA, CDR2 SNTAGT. CDR3 region: CASSDDQRGAQETQYF. Here the CDR3 DNA reads TGTGCCAGCAGTGACGACCAGCGGGGGGCCCAAGAGACCCAGTACTTC.

The chain recombines TRBV19 with TRBJ1-1, with 7 bases that match TRBD1. Germline CDR1 is LNHDA and CDR2 is SQIVND (reference sequence). The CDR3 is 13 residues long. Trimming took 3 bases from V and 3 from J; bases not matched to a gene: 1. CDR3 sequence reads: CASSMTGHTEAFF. The CDR3, as DNA: TGTGCCAGTAGTATGACAGGGCACACTGAAGCTTTCTTT.

The chain carries TRBV12-5 and TRBJ2-3; 7 nucleotides line up with TRBD2. V shed 0 bases and J 2 bases; nucleotides not matched to a gene: 5. The CDR3 length is 16 residues. The germline V gene has CDR1 LGHNT and CDR2 FRNRAP. CDR3 coding DNA: TGTGCTAGTGGTTTGGTAGTGGGAGGGAACACAGATACGCAGTATTTT. Its protein is CASGLVVGGNTDTQYF.

With respect to this clone: The junction does not match germline at one end; this may be a read error. This sequence joins TRBV19 and TRBJ1-4, with 7 bases that match TRBD1. Germline CDR1 LNHDA, CDR2 SQIVND (reference sequence). The CDR3 totals 13 residues. The CDR3 DNA reads as TGTGCTACGGGACAGAGTGCAGCCCCCAGGAGGGTTTTT. Translation: CATGQSAAPRRVF. Full variable domain (remainder filled in from reference TRBV19 and TRBJ1-4): DGGITQSPKYLFRKEGQNVTLSCEQNLNHDAMYWYRQDPGQGLRLIYYSQIVNDFQKGDIAEGYSVSREKKESFPLTVTSAQKNPTAFYLCATGQSAAPRRVFGSGTQLSVL.

The V gene is TRBV18, the J gene TRBJ2-7, with TRBD1 identical over 7 bases. The CDR3 extends over 15 amino acids. Trimming took 2 bases from V and 2 from J; bases not matched to a gene: 6. The germline gives CDR1 KGHSH, CDR2 LQKENI. The CDR3 region has the DNA TGTGCCAGCTCACCAGGGCCAGGGGGACCCTACGAGCAGTACTTC. Translated, it gives CASSPGPGGPYEQYF. Full variable domain (remainder filled in from reference TRBV18 and TRBJ2-7): NAGVMQNPRHLVRRRGQEARLRCSPMKGHSHVYWYRQLPEEGLKFMVYLQKENIIDESGMPKERFSAEFPKEGPSILRIQQVVRGDSAAYFCASSPGPGGPYEQYFGPGTRLTVT.

The chain has TRBV7-2 and TRBJ2-7; 7 bases agree with TRBD2. Germline V lookup: CDR1 SGHTA, CDR2 FQGNSA. Losses at the gene ends were 8 bases for V and 4 bases for J; bases not matched to a gene: 5. The CDR3 runs 12 residues. The CDR3 protein is CASSAGAYEQYF. The DNA for the CDR3 is TGTGCCAGCTCGGCGGGAGCGTACGAGCAGTACTTC.

The V gene is TRBV7-3, the J gene TRBJ2-2; unclear D gene. V was clipped by 5 bases and J by 4 bases, with 8 bases between them. CDR1 is SGHTA and CDR2 is FQGTGA in the germline V gene. The CDR3 spans 13 residues. The CDR3 loop reads CASSPVSTGELFF. The CDR3 DNA reads as TGTGCCAGCAGCCCCGTGAGCACCGGGGAGCTGTTTTTT.

The rearrangement joins TRBV9 to TRBJ2-3; D gene uncertain. This CDR3 spans 18 amino acids. In germline, CDR1 is SGDLS, CDR2 YYNGEE. The V end was cut by 6 bases, the J end by 1 base, with 24 bases between. The DNA of the CDR3 is TGTGCCAGCACGATTGGGTCGTTGGGCTCTACCCGCACAGATACGCAGTATTTT. It specifies CASTIGSLGSTRTDTQYF.